The 18 T cell receptor beta chains given below trace back to one sample, sequenced in a study of regulatory T cells in long-lasting Graves disease. HTBI primers from iRepertoire and Arm-PCR of CDR3 regions yielded the TCR beta libraries. TCRdb passed the multiplex PCR reads through MiXCR, listing each CDR3 protein once. The sample has approximately 480,000 distinct CDR3 sequences; about 16% are singletons. Regarding time point: newly diagnosed GD, antithyroid drugs for less than 3 months. TCR sequences were obtained from RNA taken from PBMCs. The same sample was also used in a study of T cells in Graves' hyperthyroidism and ophthalmopathy.

The material was peripheral blood mononuclear cells (PBMCs), obtained at new diagnosis, from a patient treated with antithyroid drugs. Receptors were obtained from a man aged 40-50 years with Graves disease.

This clonotype was seen many times. The CDR3 nucleotides are TGTGCCAGCAGCGAGGGTCCTGGGGCCAACGTCCTGACTTTC. Its protein product is CASSEGPGANVLTF. The chain is built from TRBV2 and TRBJ2-6, with a weak D call TRBD2 (5 bases). V was pared by 6 bases and J by 2 bases, with 8 bases between. The CDR3 totals 14 residues. Germline loops: CDR1 SNHLY, CDR2 FYNNEI.

This chain joins TRBV5-1 and TRBJ2-2; 10 nucleotides match TRBD1. The V gene end was trimmed by 6 bases and the J gene end by 3 bases; junction bases not matched to a gene: 14. The length of the CDR3 is 18 residues. Germline values: CDR1 SGHRS, CDR2 YFSETQ. The CDR3 here is CASTLQPGQGIDTGELFF. CDR3 bases: TGCGCCAGCACCCTCCAACCGGGACAGGGGATAGACACCGGGGAGCTGTTTTTT.

This clonotype occurred a few times. The rearrangement uses TRBV20-1 and TRBJ1-1, with D hard to call. Per germline, CDR1 DFQATT and CDR2 SNEGSKA (reference sequence). This CDR3 has 14 residues. Trimming removed 2 bases at V and 0 bases at J, with 10 bases between. The CDR3 DNA is TGCAGTGCTAGACGGAACCAAATGAACACTGAAGCTTTCTTT. It translates to CSARRNQMNTEAFF.

The sample holds many counts of this clonotype. The rearrangement joins TRBV29-1 to TRBJ2-5; possibly TRBD1 for D (6 bases). Germline loops: CDR1 SQVTM, CDR2 ANQGSEA. The CDR3 has 14 amino acids. V dropped 7 bases and J dropped 0 bases, with 15 bases sitting between them. The CDR3 region has the DNA TGCAGCGCAACACCTCAGGGGTACCAAGAGACCCAGTACTTC. Residues: CSATPQGYQETQYF.

This clonotype has a count of ten or more. This chain joins TRBV28 and TRBJ1-5; perhaps TRBD1 as D (5 bases). V lost 5 bases and J lost 4, with 12 bases in between. The CDR3 runs to 14 residues. Germline CDR1 MDHEN, CDR2 SYDVKM. In nucleotides, the CDR3 is TGTGCCAGCAGTACCCGCCGGGGGAATCAGCCCCAGCATTTT. Amino acid sequence: CASSTRRGNQPQHF.

The V call is TRBV19, the J call TRBJ2-2, with D possibly being TRBD2 (5 bases). Deletions cut 8 bases from V and 6 bases from J, with 22 bases between. This CDR3 region has 16 residues. CDR1 LNHDA and CDR2 SQIVND come from the germline V gene (reference sequence). CDR3 loop: CASLSRGSLISGELFF. In DNA, the CDR3 is TGTGCCAGTCTCTCCCGAGGGTCTTTGATTTCCGGGGAGCTGTTTTTT.

This clonotype was picked up many times. This chain links TRBV28 with TRBJ1-1; no definite D call. Germline V CDR1 and CDR2: MDHEN, SYDVKM. The V end was cut by 7 bases, the J end by 1 base, with 7 bases between. The CDR3 extends over 12 amino acids. Here the CDR3 reads CASMNRNTEAFF. The CDR3, as DNA: TGTGCCAGCATGAACAGGAACACTGAAGCTTTCTTT. Full variable domain (missing parts from reference TRBV28 and TRBJ1-1): DVKVTQSSRYLVKRTGEKVFLECVQDMDHENMFWYRQDPGLGLRLIYFSYDVKMKEKGDIPEGYSVSREKKERFSLILESASTNQTSMYLCASMNRNTEAFFGQGTRLTVV.

This clonotype was seen many times. The rearrangement uses TRBV28 and TRBJ2-3; a possible D gene is TRBD1 (6 bases). In germline, CDR1 is MDHEN, CDR2 SYDVKM. The CDR3 consists of 15 residues. V lost 7 bases to trimming and J lost 1 base, with 15 bases between them. CDR3 loop: CASNRVVWGTDTQYF. CDR3 bases: TGTGCCAGCAACAGGGTTGTTTGGGGCACAGATACGCAGTATTTT.

This clonotype came up many times. The chain has TRBV15 and TRBJ2-7; 8 bases line up with TRBD1. The CDR3 contains 14 residues. V was clipped by 8 bases and J by 2 bases; unmatched bases: 8. CDR1 LNHNV and CDR2 YYDKDF come from the germline V gene (reference sequence). The CDR3 nucleotides are TGTGCCACCGGGAACGTACAGGGGGCCTACGAGCAGTACTTC. Its translation: CATGNVQGAYEQYF.

This clonotype showed up many times. J is TRBJ2-1 and V is TRBV28; no reliable D call. The germline V gene encodes CDR1 MDHEN and CDR2 SYDVKM. The CDR3 is made up of 13 amino acids. Between the trimmed V and J ends, which lost 2 bases and 6 bases, there was a span of 8 bases. The CDR3: CASSLEAGNEQFF. The CDR3 coding sequence is TGTGCCAGCAGTTTAGAGGCCGGCAATGAGCAGTTCTTC.

V gene TRBV11-1 combines with J gene TRBJ2-3; D call uncertain. The CDR3 totals 16 residues. CDR1 is SGHAT, CDR2 FQDESV, per germline (reference sequence). Trimming removed 4 bases from V and 0 bases from J, with 14 bases in between. The CDR3 nucleotides are TGTGCCAGCAGCTACCGCTCATTTACTAGCACAGATACGCAGTATTTT. This gives the protein CASSYRSFTSTDTQYF.

This clonotype was counted at least ten times. The V and J genes are TRBV7-9 and TRBJ2-5; 16 bases fit TRBD2. CDR1 and CDR2 (germline): SEHNR, FQNEAQ (reference sequence). The CDR3 runs to 18 residues. V lost 4 bases to trimming and J lost 2 bases; unmatched junction nucleotides: 7. This chain's CDR3 is CASSSGTSGRARQETQYF. The DNA of the CDR3 is TGTGCCAGCAGCTCGGGGACTAGCGGGAGGGCCCGGCAAGAGACCCAGTACTTC.

The sample holds a few counts of this clonotype. This rearrangement joins TRBV24-1 to TRBJ2-1; TRBD2 agrees at 7 bases. CDR1 is KGHDR, CDR2 SFDVKD, per germline. The CDR3 is 15 amino acids. Unmatched junction bases numbered 7, after V lost 1 base and J lost 8 bases. The CDR3 loop is CATSDFGGRTDEQFF. CDR3 bases: TGTGCCACCAGTGATTTCGGCGGGAGAACCGATGAGCAGTTCTTC.

The table lists this clonotype with many counts. This sequence joins TRBV28 and TRBJ1-1; 9 nucleotides match TRBD1. The V and J ends lost 6 bases and 1 base, in that order; junction bases with no gene match: 3. Germline-derived CDR1 and CDR2 are MDHEN and SYDVKM. This CDR3 is built from 14 residues. The CDR3 here is CASRGTGKNTEAFF. CDR3 DNA sequence: TGTGCCAGCAGGGGGACAGGGAAGAACACTGAAGCTTTCTTT.

This clonotype appeared a few times. This chain connects TRBV20-1 to TRBJ2-4, with 11 bases aligning to TRBD1. V lost 5 bases and J lost 5; bases outside the gene matches: 5. The V gene's germline CDR1 is DFQATT and CDR2 SNEGSKA (reference sequence). CDR3 length equals 14 residues. The CDR3 here is CSAPGQGGENIQYF. The CDR3 coding sequence is TGCAGTGCTCCGGGACAGGGGGGCGAAAACATTCAGTACTTC.

In this sample, this clonotype turned up many times. CDR3 DNA: TGTGCCAGCAGCCAAGGGACTAGCGGGGGCAATGAGCAGTTCTTC. This sequence encodes CASSQGTSGGNEQFF. V gene TRBV3-1 combines with J gene TRBJ2-1; TRBD2 matches at 13 bases. The CDR3 is made up of 15 amino acids. CDR1 is LGHDT, CDR2 YNNKEL, per germline (reference sequence). V lost 1 base and J lost 6; bases outside the gene matches: 0.

This clonotype appeared many times. The chain recombines TRBV5-1 with TRBJ2-5, with 12 bases matching TRBD2. V was pared by 0 bases and J by 2 bases, with 2 bases of the junction left unmatched. The germline CDR1 and CDR2 sequences are SGHRS and YFSETQ. CDR3 length: 16 amino acids. The CDR3 nucleotides read TGCGCCAGCAGCTTGGCAGGACTAGCGGGACAAGAGACCCAGTACTTC. This encodes CASSLAGLAGQETQYF.

There are many counts of this clonotype. The rearrangement joins TRBV3-1 to TRBJ2-3, with TRBD2 matching 12 bases. The V gene's germline CDR1 is LGHDT and CDR2 YNNKEL (reference sequence). The CDR3 consists of 16 residues. V trimming: 4 bases; J trimming: 0 bases; junction bases outside the gene matches: 2. CDR3 nucleotide sequence: TGTGCCAGCAGCCTTACTAGCGGGAGGAGCACAGATACGCAGTATTTT. Translation gives CASSLTSGRSTDTQYF.